This is a list of T cell receptor beta chains from one sample in a study of cytomegalovirus exposure and HLA in healthy donors. Sequencing was performed with immunoSEQ multiplex PCR; in TCRdb, only in-frame clones are kept and a portion is missing. The sample holds roughly 150,000 clones, approximately 80% seen once. Sequencing was carried out using PBMCs. Receptor source: a woman between 40 and 50 years old in good health and CMV-seropositive. CDR3s include the opening cysteine and the closing phenylalanine or tryptophan. The order of the fields is clone size, J gene, V gene, D gene, CDR3 protein, CDR3 DNA. D genes are given only for firm matches. Size tells how often a clone was seen (once, few, many) or the class of an expanded clone, and some rows leave it out.

clone size: few
J gene: TRBJ1-2
V gene: TRBV6-1
D gene: TRBD1
CDR3 protein: CASSEPDRVGGYTF
CDR3 DNA: TGTGCCAGCAGTGAACCCGACAGGGTAGGAGGCTACACCTTC

clone size: NA
J gene: TRBJ1-3
V gene: TRBV6-1
D gene: NA
CDR3 protein: CASRTSSSGNTIYF
CDR3 DNA: TGTGCCAGTCGGACAAGCTCCTCTGGAAACACCATATATTTT

clone size: NA
J gene: TRBJ2-5
V gene: TRBV15
D gene: NA
CDR3 protein: CAAGGPSQETQYF
CDR3 DNA: TGTGCCGCAGGGGGGCCTTCTCAAGAGACCCAGTACTTC

clone size: NA
J gene: TRBJ2-7
V gene: TRBV7-9
D gene: NA
CDR3 protein: CSSSVSGASYEQYF
CDR3 DNA: TGTTCCAGCAGTGTCTCCGGAGCCTCCTACGAGCAGTACTTC

clone size: NA
J gene: TRBJ1-5
V gene: TRBV30
D gene: NA
CDR3 protein: CAWSVGGDGQPQHF
CDR3 DNA: TGTGCCTGGAGTGTTGGTGGAGATGGTCAGCCCCAGCATTTT

clone size: NA
J gene: TRBJ2-3
V gene: TRBV5-4
D gene: NA
CDR3 protein: CASSLAGDPNTQYF
CDR3 DNA: TGTGCCAGCAGCTTGGCCGGGGATCCGAATACGCAGTATTTT

clone size: NA
J gene: TRBJ2-1
V gene: TRBV5-1
D gene: NA
CDR3 protein: CASSLGDFYNEQFF
CDR3 DNA: TGCGCCAGCAGCTTGGGGGACTTCTACAATGAGCAGTTCTTC

clone size: NA
J gene: TRBJ1-2
V gene: TRBV30
D gene: TRBD1
CDR3 protein: CAWSVPRGGYTF
CDR3 DNA: TGTGCCTGGAGTGTACCCAGGGGGGGCTACACCTTC

clone size: NA
J gene: TRBJ2-3
V gene: TRBV2
D gene: NA
CDR3 protein: CASSGGFQWTDTQYF
CDR3 DNA: TGTGCCAGCAGCGGCGGTTTCCAATGGACAGATACGCAGTATTTT

clone size: NA
J gene: TRBJ1-2
V gene: TRBV18
D gene: TRBD1
CDR3 protein: CASSPDRANYGYTF
CDR3 DNA: TGTGCCAGCTCACCGGACAGGGCCAACTATGGCTACACCTTC

clone size: NA
J gene: TRBJ2-1
V gene: TRBV7-3
D gene: TRBD2
CDR3 protein: CASSLRLAGDNEQFF
CDR3 DNA: TGTGCCAGCAGCTTAAGACTAGCGGGGGACAATGAGCAGTTCTTC

clone size: NA
J gene: TRBJ1-4
V gene: TRBV19
D gene: TRBD1
CDR3 protein: CASSVLPGQGTEKLFF
CDR3 DNA: TGTGCCAGTAGTGTCTTACCGGGACAGGGGACTGAAAAACTGTTTTTT

clone size: NA
J gene: TRBJ1-1
V gene: TRBV7-3
D gene: TRBD1
CDR3 protein: CASSPGTGDNTEAFF
CDR3 DNA: TGTGCCAGCAGCCCAGGGACAGGGGATAACACTGAAGCTTTCTTT

clone size: few
J gene: TRBJ1-2
V gene: TRBV28
D gene: NA
CDR3 protein: CASSSPAGTYGYTF
CDR3 DNA: TGTGCCAGCAGTTCCCCCGCAGGCACCTATGGCTACACCTTC

clone size: NA
J gene: TRBJ2-3
V gene: TRBV10-3
D gene: NA
CDR3 protein: CAISESMGWGGTDTQYF
CDR3 DNA: TGTGCCATCAGTGAGTCGATGGGATGGGGCGGCACAGATACGCAGTATTTT

clone size: NA
J gene: TRBJ1-1
V gene: TRBV7-9
D gene: NA
CDR3 protein: CASSLIGQSAFF
CDR3 DNA: TGTGCCAGCAGCTTGATTGGACAGTCAGCTTTCTTT

clone size: NA
J gene: TRBJ1-2
V gene: TRBV27
D gene: NA
CDR3 protein: CASSLSGGFGYTF
CDR3 DNA: TGTGCCAGCAGTTTATCAGGGGGTTTTGGCTACACCTTC

clone size: few
J gene: TRBJ1-1
V gene: TRBV18
D gene: NA
CDR3 protein: CASSVGRNTEAFF
CDR3 DNA: TGTGCCAGCTCGGTAGGGAGGAACACTGAAGCTTTCTTT

clone size: NA
J gene: TRBJ1-1
V gene: TRBV5-5
D gene: TRBD1
CDR3 protein: CASSWGQTNTEAFF
CDR3 DNA: TGTGCCAGCAGCTGGGGACAGACGAACACTGAAGCTTTCTTT

clone size: once
J gene: TRBJ1-1
V gene: TRBV15
D gene: NA
CDR3 protein: CATSPFTRLDNLPEAFF
CDR3 DNA: TGTGCCACCAGCCCTTTCACGAGGCTGGATAATCTCCCTGAAGCTTTCTTT

clone size: few
J gene: TRBJ2-1
V gene: TRBV28
D gene: NA
CDR3 protein: CASSFLAYNEQFF
CDR3 DNA: TGTGCCAGCAGTTTTCTAGCCTACAATGAGCAGTTCTTC

clone size: NA
J gene: TRBJ1-1
V gene: TRBV29-1
D gene: NA
CDR3 protein: CSVHMTLVAEGAFF
CDR3 DNA: TGCAGCGTCCACATGACGTTGGTAGCTGAAGGAGCTTTCTTT

clone size: NA
J gene: TRBJ2-5
V gene: TRBV9
D gene: TRBD2
CDR3 protein: CASSAAGGGRKTQYF
CDR3 DNA: TGTGCCAGCAGCGCAGCGGGGGGCGGCCGAAAGACCCAGTACTTC

clone size: NA
J gene: TRBJ2-7
V gene: TRBV7-2
D gene: NA
CDR3 protein: CASSPREGGEQYF
CDR3 DNA: TGTGCCAGCAGCCCAAGGGAGGGGGGCGAGCAGTACTTC

clone size: NA
J gene: TRBJ1-2
V gene: TRBV4-1
D gene: NA
CDR3 protein: CASSHPRGLGYTF
CDR3 DNA: TGCGCCAGCAGCCACCCGAGAGGTCTAGGCTACACCTTC

clone size: NA
J gene: TRBJ2-6
V gene: TRBV4-2
D gene: TRBD2
CDR3 protein: CASSPWGRTSSGGGSGANGLTF
CDR3 DNA: TGTGCCAGCAGCCCATGGGGTCGAACCTCTAGCGGGGGCGGGTCTGGGGCCAACGGCCTGACTTTC

clone size: few
J gene: TRBJ1-5
V gene: TRBV28
D gene: TRBD1
CDR3 protein: CASSSGQGNQPQHF
CDR3 DNA: TGTGCCAGCAGTTCCGGACAGGGGAATCAGCCCCAGCATTTT

clone size: NA
J gene: TRBJ2-5
V gene: TRBV2
D gene: TRBD1
CDR3 protein: CASNRDRAQETQYF
CDR3 DNA: TGTGCCAGCAACCGGGACAGGGCCCAAGAGACCCAGTACTTC

clone size: NA
J gene: TRBJ2-5
V gene: TRBV5-6
D gene: NA
CDR3 protein: CASSLTGHLGLTQYF
CDR3 DNA: TGTGCCAGCAGCTTGACAGGCCATCTAGGGTTGACCCAGTACTTC

clone size: NA
J gene: TRBJ2-3
V gene: TRBV19
D gene: NA
CDR3 protein: CASRGGGTDTQYF
CDR3 DNA: TGTGCCAGTAGGGGAGGGGGGACAGATACGCAGTATTTT

clone size: NA
J gene: TRBJ1-2
V gene: TRBV7-2
D gene: TRBD1
CDR3 protein: CASSRTSTQGALGYGYTF
CDR3 DNA: TGTGCCAGCAGCCGGACCTCAACCCAGGGGGCTTTGGGATATGGCTACACCTTC

clone size: NA
J gene: TRBJ2-4
V gene: TRBV6-5
D gene: NA
CDR3 protein: CASSPPGLAKNSQYF
CDR3 DNA: TGTGCCAGCAGTCCACCTGGCCTAGCCAAAAACAGTCAGTACTTC

clone size: NA
J gene: TRBJ1-1
V gene: TRBV30
D gene: NA
CDR3 protein: CAGGGREKRLDTEAFF
CDR3 DNA: TGTGCCGGGGGGGGGAGAGAAAAAAGGCTGGACACTGAAGCTTTCTTT

clone size: NA
J gene: TRBJ2-7
V gene: TRBV7-2
D gene: TRBD1
CDR3 protein: CASSLVHGQGVGYEQYF
CDR3 DNA: TGTGCCAGCAGCTTAGTGCACGGACAGGGCGTGGGTTACGAGCAGTACTTC

clone size: NA
J gene: TRBJ1-5
V gene: TRBV15
D gene: NA
CDR3 protein: CVTSREGDNQPQHF
CDR3 DNA: TGTGTCACCAGCAGAGAAGGGGACAATCAGCCCCAGCATTTT

clone size: few
J gene: TRBJ2-5
V gene: TRBV6-1
D gene: NA
CDR3 protein: CASSSRGHWETQYF
CDR3 DNA: TGTGCCAGCAGTTCCCGGGGACATTGGGAGACCCAGTACTTC

clone size: once
J gene: TRBJ2-5
V gene: TRBV19
D gene: NA
CDR3 protein: CASIAEKETQYF
CDR3 DNA: TGTGCCAGTATAGCGGAGAAAGAGACCCAGTACTTC

clone size: NA
J gene: TRBJ1-3
V gene: TRBV6-1
D gene: NA
CDR3 protein: CASSGWGGNTIYF
CDR3 DNA: TGTGCCAGCAGTGGATGGGGCGGAAACACCATATATTTT

clone size: few
J gene: TRBJ2-7
V gene: TRBV5-6
D gene: NA
CDR3 protein: CASSLNPLGPSYEQYF
CDR3 DNA: TGTGCCAGCAGCTTGAACCCGCTTGGGCCCTCCTACGAGCAGTACTTC

clone size: NA
J gene: TRBJ2-1
V gene: TRBV5-1
D gene: TRBD2
CDR3 protein: CASSRQPSGGAQQFF
CDR3 DNA: TGCGCCAGCAGCCGCCAACCTAGCGGGGGGGCCCAGCAGTTCTTC

clone size: NA
J gene: TRBJ1-4
V gene: TRBV6-6
D gene: TRBD1
CDR3 protein: CASRGTGVEKLFF
CDR3 DNA: TGTGCCAGCAGGGGGACAGGGGTTGAAAAACTGTTTTTT

clone size: few
J gene: TRBJ2-5
V gene: TRBV5-1
D gene: NA
CDR3 protein: CASSVGGQETQYF
CDR3 DNA: TGCGCCAGCAGCGTCGGAGGGCAAGAGACCCAGTACTTC

clone size: once
J gene: TRBJ1-6
V gene: TRBV6-1
D gene: TRBD1
CDR3 protein: CASFNRGSYNSPLHF
CDR3 DNA: TGTGCCAGCTTTAACAGGGGCTCCTATAATTCACCCCTCCACTTT

clone size: NA
J gene: TRBJ2-2
V gene: TRBV7-9
D gene: TRBD1
CDR3 protein: CASSPPSRGSRNTGELFF
CDR3 DNA: TGTGCCAGCAGCCCGCCTTCCAGGGGGTCAAGGAACACCGGGGAGCTGTTTTTT

clone size: NA
J gene: TRBJ1-2
V gene: TRBV7-9
D gene: TRBD1
CDR3 protein: CASSPGQANYGYTF
CDR3 DNA: TGTGCCAGCAGCCCGGGACAGGCCAACTATGGCTACACCTTC

clone size: NA
J gene: TRBJ2-1
V gene: TRBV7-6
D gene: TRBD2
CDR3 protein: CASSPLGTSKNNEQFF
CDR3 DNA: TGTGCCAGCTCACCCTTGGGGACTAGCAAAAACAATGAGCAGTTCTTC

clone size: NA
J gene: TRBJ1-6
V gene: TRBV7-9
D gene: NA
CDR3 protein: CASSSPTANSPLHF
CDR3 DNA: TGTGCCAGCAGCTCCCCGACAGCTAATTCACCCCTCCACTTT

clone size: once
J gene: TRBJ1-2
V gene: TRBV28
D gene: TRBD1
CDR3 protein: CASSRRTGDYGYTF
CDR3 DNA: TGTGCCAGCAGCAGGAGAACAGGGGATTATGGCTACACCTTC

clone size: NA
J gene: TRBJ2-2
V gene: TRBV5-8
D gene: NA
CDR3 protein: CASSLGFGRTNTGELFF
CDR3 DNA: TGTGCCAGCAGCTTGGGATTTGGTAGAACGAACACCGGGGAGCTGTTTTTT

clone size: NA
J gene: TRBJ2-1
V gene: TRBV7-2
D gene: TRBD2
CDR3 protein: CASRRGVEQFF
CDR3 DNA: TGTGCCAGCAGACGGGGGGTCGAGCAGTTCTTC

clone size: NA
J gene: TRBJ1-1
V gene: TRBV29-1
D gene: NA
CDR3 protein: CSAREQEAFF
CDR3 DNA: TGCAGCGCACGGGAACAAGAAGCTTTCTTT

clone size: few
J gene: TRBJ1-1
V gene: TRBV2
D gene: NA
CDR3 protein: CASTNPVRNTEAFF
CDR3 DNA: TGTGCCAGCACCAACCCGGTGAGGAACACTGAAGCTTTCTTT

clone size: NA
J gene: TRBJ1-2
V gene: TRBV5-8
D gene: TRBD1
CDR3 protein: CASSRGTGASYGYTF
CDR3 DNA: TGTGCCAGCAGCAGAGGGACAGGGGCATCCTATGGCTACACCTTC

clone size: NA
J gene: TRBJ2-4
V gene: TRBV5-4
D gene: NA
CDR3 protein: CASSFRFGEGVAKNIQYF
CDR3 DNA: TGTGCCAGCAGCTTTAGGTTTGGGGAAGGGGTAGCCAAAAACATTCAGTACTTC

clone size: NA
J gene: TRBJ2-5
V gene: TRBV2
D gene: NA
CDR3 protein: CASGKGGTGAQYF
CDR3 DNA: TGTGCCAGCGGAAAAGGGGGTACCGGGGCCCAGTACTTC

clone size: NA
J gene: TRBJ2-7
V gene: TRBV7-9
D gene: TRBD1
CDR3 protein: CSSSSWTGIGWHEQYF
CDR3 DNA: TGTTCCAGCAGCTCCTGGACAGGGATAGGGTGGCACGAGCAGTACTTC

clone size: NA
J gene: TRBJ2-1
V gene: TRBV4-2
D gene: NA
CDR3 protein: CVSSRSAASYEQFF
CDR3 DNA: TGTGTCAGCAGCCGAAGCGCGGCTAGCTATGAGCAGTTCTTC

clone size: NA
J gene: TRBJ2-5
V gene: TRBV14
D gene: NA
CDR3 protein: CASSQSPSGVVETQYF
CDR3 DNA: TGTGCCAGCAGCCAATCTCCCTCAGGGGTGGTGGAGACCCAGTACTTC

clone size: once
J gene: TRBJ1-1
V gene: TRBV5-1
D gene: NA
CDR3 protein: CASSMGQWNTEAFF
CDR3 DNA: TGCGCCAGCAGCATGGGACAATGGAACACTGAAGCTTTCTTT